This T cell receptor (beta chain) was obtained from a study of CD8 T cells in Susac syndrome. It was with random hexamers that about 0.45 to 1 ug RNA was reverse transcribed. TCR beta CDR3 was amplified by immunoSEQ multiplex PCR. This amplification extended across 54 Vbeta and 13 Jbeta segments. Each CDR3 protein gets one entry after TCRdb re-called the immunoSEQ multiplex PCR reads with MiXCR. The sample contains approximately 110,000 distinct CDR3 sequences, approximately 93% of which appear only once. The receptor was isolated from a human donor with multiple sclerosis. The sequenced material came from CD8+ T cells from PBMCs.

Here the CDR3 reads CASSSGTSGEKLFF. The CDR3 DNA reads TGCGCCAGCAGCTCCGGGACATCGGGTGAAAAACTGTTTTTT. The chain has TRBV5-1 and TRBJ1-4; TRBD1 is a possible D gene (6 bases). Trimming took 3 bases from V and 7 from J, leaving 13 bases between them. The CDR3 length is 14 residues. CDR1 and CDR2 from the germline V gene are SGHRS and YFSETQ.